This passage covers 27 T cell receptor beta chains from one sample sequenced in a study of spatial heterogeneity in lung cancer. As to time point: sample taken at primary tumor resection. MiXCR was run by TCRdb on the 5' RACE reads, yielding one entry per CDR3 protein. The table lists about 360 distinct CDR3 sequences, 40% to 65% of them singletons, with approximately 25% in the top ten. Specimen: normal lung tissue next to the tumor, collected at surgery. The receptors derive from a female donor with early-stage non-small cell lung cancer.

This clonotype was observed a few times. As an off-target read in a library built for alpha chains, this beta chain has a frequency of little significance. This rearrangement joins TRBV11-2 to TRBJ2-4; D might be TRBD1 or TRBD2, each matching 5 bases. The V and J ends lost 3 bases and 8 bases respectively, with 11 bases between them. From germline, CDR1 is SGHAT and CDR2 FQNNGV. The CDR3 runs to 13 residues. The CDR3 reads CASSFRAGDIQYF. CDR3 DNA sequence: TGTGCCAGCAGCTTCAGGGCGGGTGACATTCAGTACTTC.

Notes on this clonotype: This beta chain lies outside the target of a library built for alpha chains; its clone size means little. The chain joins TRBV7-9 to TRBJ2-6; unclear D gene. CDR1 is SEHNR and CDR2 is FQNEAQ in the germline V gene (reference sequence). This CDR3 has 13 amino acids. V was trimmed by 6 bases and J by 2 bases, leaving 5 bases between them. CDR3 DNA: TGTGCCAGCAGTAGGACTGGGGCCAACGTCCTGACTTTC. Protein product: CASSRTGANVLTF.

Regarding this clonotype: This beta chain came through as a stray read in a library set up for alpha chains, and its size says little. This chain uses TRBV6-2 or TRBV6-3 with TRBJ2-7; no reliable D call. V lost 5 bases to trimming and J lost 0 bases, with 5 bases between them. The germline V gene has CDR1 MNHEY and CDR2 SVGEGT. The CDR3 runs to 12 residues. CDR3 in DNA: TGTGCCAGCAGTCAGAGCTCCTACGAGCAGTACTTC. This codes for CASSQSSYEQYF.

To note about this clonotype: Found in a library prepared for alpha chains, this beta chain is an off-target read, and its abundance has little meaning. The chain is built from TRBV4-2 and TRBJ2-3; a possible D gene is TRBD2 (5 bases). This CDR3 contains 16 residues. Germline V lookup: CDR1 LGHNA, CDR2 YNFKEQ. Deletions cut 1 base from V and 4 bases from J, with 15 bases between. The CDR3 sequence is CASSQVMGEFADTQYF. The CDR3 nucleotides are TGTGCCAGCAGCCAAGTAATGGGAGAATTTGCAGATACGCAGTATTTT.

Details on this clonotype: The library was prepared for alpha chains; this beta chain is a stray read, so its frequency means little. The chain joins TRBV28 to TRBJ2-1; 11 nucleotides align to TRBD2. CDR1 MDHEN and CDR2 SYDVKM come from the germline V gene. Germline trimming cut 3 bases from V and 6 bases from J; bases unmatched to any gene: 1. CDR3 length: 14 residues. In nucleotides, the CDR3 is TGTGCCAGCAGTTTGACTAGCGGGGTCAATGAGCAGTTCTTC. Translating gives CASSLTSGVNEQFF.

With respect to this clonotype: Within a library made for alpha chains, this beta chain is off target, and its count is uninformative. The chain couples TRBV10-3 to TRBJ1-1; D ambiguous. CDR1 is ENHRY and CDR2 is SYGVKD in the germline V gene. V gave up 3 bases and J gave up 4 bases, with 9 bases separating them. The CDR3 is 13 residues long. CDR3 residues: CAISDNGRTEAFF. DNA for the CDR3: TGTGCCATCAGTGATAACGGACGCACTGAAGCTTTCTTT.

Of note for this clonotype: One junction end disagrees with the germline gene, perhaps due to a read error. Because this beta chain is a stray read in a library intended to capture alpha chains, its abundance should not be given much weight. This rearrangement joins TRBV24-1 to TRBJ1-3; weak D call: TRBD1 (5 bases). Germline-derived CDR1 and CDR2 are KGHDR and SFDVKD. CDR3 length: 15 amino acids. CDR3 sequence: CATSDSRGTGNTIYF. In nucleotides, the CDR3 is TGTGCCACCAGTGATTCGAGGGGCACTGGAAACACAATATATTTT.

This clonotype has more than one count but fewer than ten. With the library built for alpha chains, this beta chain is off target and its frequency is not meaningful. The genes are TRBV3-1 and TRBJ1-1; 7 positions agree with TRBD1. CDR3 length: 13 residues. Germline lookup yields CDR1 LGHDT and CDR2 YNNKEL (reference sequence). Trimming cost V 3 bases and J 7 bases; bases outside gene matches: 5. Written as DNA, the CDR3 is TGTGCCAGCAGCCAGGCAACAGGGGTTGAAGCTTTCTTT. Translation gives CASSQATGVEAFF.

About this clonotype itself: This beta chain is an unintended read in a library built for alpha chains; its size means little. The V gene is TRBV12-3 or TRBV12-4, the J gene TRBJ2-3, with TRBD2 identical over 9 bases. V was pared by 2 bases and J by 3 bases, with 3 bases of the junction left unmatched. The CDR3 has 15 residues. The DNA for the CDR3 is TGTGCCAGCAGTTTAAATAGCGGGAGTACAGATACGCAGTATTTT. Translated: CASSLNSGSTDTQYF.

Details on this clonotype: Since it is a stray read in a library aimed at alpha chains, this beta chain has a size that is not meaningful. The chain couples TRBV20-1 to TRBJ2-7; either TRBD1 or TRBD2 may supply D (5 bases each). The CDR3 loop spans 11 amino acids. Germline CDR1 and CDR2: DFQATT and SNEGSKA (reference sequence). Trimming took off 5 bases at V and 2 bases at J, with 7 bases between the two ends. CDR3 sequence (DNA): TGCAGTGCTTGGGACGCCTACGAGCAGTACTTC. It is translated as CSAWDAYEQYF.

This clonotype occurred once. For a library built for alpha chains, this beta chain is a stray read; little rests on its size. The chain couples TRBV12-3 or TRBV12-4 to TRBJ2-3; D is possibly TRBD2 (6 bases). The germline V and J ends were trimmed by 7 bases and 5 bases, with 16 bases remaining between them. The CDR3 runs to 14 residues. CDR3 in amino acids: CASTLGTAGDTQYF. In nucleotides, the CDR3 is TGTGCCAGCACCCTAGGGACTGCAGGAGATACGCAGTATTTT.

Worth noting for this clonotype: Being off target in a library aimed at alpha chains, this beta chain has a size of little meaning. This chain connects TRBV6-5 to TRBJ1-6, with D tentatively TRBD1 (5 bases). The CDR3 totals 12 residues. V lost 4 bases, J lost 14 bases, and 12 bases lay in between. Germline V gene data show CDR1 as MNHEY and CDR2 as SVGAGI. The CDR3 coding sequence is TGTGCCAGCAGTTCAAGCTGGGGCACCCTCCACTTT. Encoded protein: CASSSSWGTLHF.

A note on this clonotype: This beta chain slipped into a library made for alpha chains as a stray read, so its size is not meaningful. This chain links TRBV10-3 with TRBJ2-2; D may match TRBD1 or TRBD2 (5 bases each). Germline lookup yields CDR1 ENHRY and CDR2 SYGVKD. CDR3 size: 15 residues. The V end was cut by 5 bases, the J end by 0 bases, with 10 bases between. Written as DNA, the CDR3 is TGTGCCATCAGTAGAGGGGCCCCGAACACCGGGGAGCTGTTTTTT. Translation: CAISRGAPNTGELFF.

With regard to this clonotype: In a library made to pick up alpha chains, this beta chain is a stray read with a size that means little. This sequence joins TRBV5-1 and TRBJ2-1; D call uncertain. The germline CDR1 and CDR2 sequences are SGHRS and YFSETQ. V lost 2 bases and J 5 bases, leaving 2 bases between the germline ends. The CDR3 length is 11 residues. CDR3 in amino acids: CASSFDNEQFF. Here the CDR3 DNA reads TGCGCCAGCAGCTTTGACAATGAGCAGTTCTTC.

The table lists this clonotype with a few counts. Since the library was made to target alpha chains, this beta chain is a stray read and its abundance is not meaningful. The V call is TRBV4-3, the J call TRBJ2-5; tentatively, D is TRBD1 (6 bases). The germline V gene encodes CDR1 LGHNA and CDR2 YSLEER. The CDR3 consists of 16 residues. Trimming removed 3 bases at V and 5 bases at J, with 19 bases between. The CDR3 here is CASSHGTTGIRETQYF. The CDR3 nucleotides are TGCGCCAGCAGCCATGGAACTACAGGGATACGCGAGACCCAGTACTTC.

Comments on this clonotype: The junction differs from germline at one of its ends, possibly a read error. The library was built for alpha chains, so this beta chain is an off-target read and its size means little. As DNA, the CDR3 is TGTGCCAGCAGCTTGGGGGACTACACAGATACGCAGTATTTT. This translates into CASSLGDYTDTQYF. The chain links TRBV5-1 to TRBJ2-3; 7 nucleotides align to TRBD2. The V gene's germline CDR1 is SGHRS and CDR2 YFSETQ. This CDR3 contains 14 residues.

Remarks on this clonotype: This beta chain is an unintended read in a library built for alpha chains; its size means little. The rearrangement links TRBV15 to TRBJ2-3; D gene ambiguous. The CDR3 extends over 13 amino acids. Germline values: CDR1 LNHNV, CDR2 YYDKDF (reference sequence). The CDR3 nucleotides are TGTGCAACCCAACTACCACCCACAGATACGCAGTATTTT. Its protein is CATQLPPTDTQYF. The variable domain in full, with the rest retrieved from reference TRBV15 and TRBJ2-3, is DAMVIQNPRYQVTQFGKPVTLSCSQTLNHNVMYWYQQKSSQAPKLLFHYYDKDFNNEADTPDNFQSRRPNTSFCFLDIRSPGLGDTAMYLCATQLPPTDTQYFGPGTRLTVL.

Comments on this clonotype: Since it is a stray read in a library aimed at alpha chains, this beta chain has a size that is not meaningful. This chain connects TRBV14 to TRBJ2-5; 7 bases are shared with TRBD2. CDR3 size: 12 residues. The V segment lost 3 bases and the J segment 7 bases; nucleotides outside the gene matches: 2. The germline V gene encodes CDR1 SGHDN and CDR2 FVKESK. The CDR3 is CASSHGLGTQYF. The CDR3 region has the DNA TGTGCCAGCAGCCACGGACTAGGGACCCAGTACTTC.

Points on this clonotype: This beta chain is an unintended read in a library built for alpha chains; its size means little. The gene calls are TRBV12-3 or TRBV12-4 and TRBJ1-3; D is unclear. The CDR3 runs to 16 residues. Trimming took off 5 bases at V and 0 bases at J, with 14 bases between the two ends. In DNA form, the CDR3 reads TGTGCCAGCAGTCCACCGGGAACAGCCTCTGGAAACACCATATATTTT. Its protein product is CASSPPGTASGNTIYF.

This clonotype was seen more than once but under ten times. The library was prepared for alpha chains; this beta chain is a stray read, so its frequency means little. This sequence joins TRBV20-1 and TRBJ2-5, with 9 nucleotides matching TRBD2. From germline, CDR1 is DFQATT and CDR2 SNEGSKA (reference sequence). The CDR3 has 15 residues. The J segment lost 5 bases and the V segment lost 1 base, leaving 8 bases of the junction unmatched. The CDR3 coding sequence is TGCAGTGCTAGAGGGCATAGCGGGAGCTCGGAGACCCAGTACTTC. It translates to CSARGHSGSSETQYF.

Concerning this clonotype itself: With the library built for alpha chains, this beta chain is off target and its frequency is not meaningful. This CDR3 is CASSPPMVEETQYF. CDR3 sequence (DNA): TGTGCCAGCTCACCACCGATGGTTGAAGAGACCCAGTACTTC. This chain connects TRBV18 to TRBJ2-5, with D uncertain. CDR1 KGHSH and CDR2 LQKENI come from the germline V gene. This CDR3 contains 14 residues. V lost 0 bases and J 3 bases, leaving 8 bases between the germline ends.

In the case of this clonotype: This beta chain slipped into a library made for alpha chains as a stray read, so its size is not meaningful. The chain couples TRBV7-2 to TRBJ2-3; no clear D. Trimming removed 5 bases from V and 11 bases from J, with 14 bases in between. The length of the CDR3 is 12 residues. Germline V gene sequence: CDR1 SGHTA, CDR2 FQGNSA. CDR3 sequence reads: CASSPQASEQYF. The CDR3 bases are TGTGCCAGCAGCCCTCAAGCAAGTGAGCAGTATTTT. Full variable domain (outside the CDR3, taken from reference TRBV7-2 and TRBJ2-3): GAGVSQSPSNKVTEKGKDVELRCDPISGHTALYWYRQSLGQGLEFLIYFQGNSAPDKSGLPSDRFSAERTGGSVSTLTIQRTQQEDSAVYLCASSPQASEQYFGPGTRLTVL.

With regard to this clonotype: This beta chain is a stray read from a library made for alpha chains; its abundance is not meaningful. The chain combines TRBV19 with TRBJ2-2, with D possibly matching TRBD1 (5 bases). CDR3 length: 17 residues. Germline values: CDR1 LNHDA, CDR2 SQIVND (reference sequence). V dropped 5 bases and J dropped 6 bases, with 22 bases sitting between them. The CDR3 DNA reads TGTGCCAGTAGTTCATTCTTTGGTCAGGGTAATGCCGGGGAGCTGTTTTTT. Protein product: CASSSFFGQGNAGELFF.

This clonotype occurred a few times. The library was built for alpha chains, so this beta chain is an off-target read and its size means little. The gene calls are TRBV24-1 and TRBJ2-1; no firm D call. The CDR3 extends over 16 amino acids. Germline lookup yields CDR1 KGHDR and CDR2 SFDVKD. V lost 5 bases and J lost 4, with 17 bases in between. The CDR3 sequence: CATSARPLMGYNEQFF. Here the CDR3 DNA reads TGTGCCACCAGTGCCCGACCCCTAATGGGGTACAATGAGCAGTTCTTC.

Points on this clonotype: This beta chain is an unintended read in a library built for alpha chains; its size means little. The chain combines TRBV7-2 with TRBJ1-1; no clear D. Germline V gives CDR1 SGHTA, CDR2 FQGNSA. Trimming left V 4 bases short and J 10 bases short, with 10 bases between. The CDR3 contains 11 residues. CDR3 sequence reads: CASSSRAGAFF. CDR3 nucleotide sequence: TGTGCCAGCAGCTCCCGGGCCGGAGCTTTCTTT.

Comments on this clonotype: Since the library was made to target alpha chains, this beta chain is a stray read and its abundance is not meaningful. This chain uses TRBV12-3 or TRBV12-4 with TRBJ2-5, with 11 positions matching TRBD2. Germline trimming cut 3 bases from V and 3 bases from J; bases unmatched to any gene: 6. The CDR3 loop spans 16 amino acids. CDR3 protein: CASSFSSGRWEETQYF. The CDR3 DNA is TGTGCCAGCAGTTTCTCTAGCGGGAGGTGGGAAGAGACCCAGTACTTC.

In regard to this clonotype: In a library made to pick up alpha chains, this beta chain is a stray read with a size that means little. CDR3 protein: CASSFRRLEKETQYF. In nucleotides, the CDR3 is TGTGCCAGCAGTTTCAGGAGGTTAGAGAAAGAGACCCAGTACTTC. The V call is TRBV28, the J call TRBJ2-5; maybe TRBD2 (5 bases). Germline V lookup: CDR1 MDHEN, CDR2 SYDVKM. Trimming took 3 bases from V and 3 from J, leaving 14 bases between them. This CDR3 is 15 amino acids long.